This T cell receptor beta chain was documented in a study of cytomegalovirus exposure and HLA in healthy donors. Healthy bone marrow donors formed the donor group. The CDR3 length is 14 residues. V was shortened by 1 base and J by 7 bases, with 11 bases between the two germline ends. The germline V gene encodes CDR1 SGHVS and CDR2 FNYEAQ. This PCR relied on a set of 60 Vbeta primers and 13 Jbeta primers. The protocol was immunoSEQ multiplex PCR, while the TCRdb copy is restricted to in-frame clones and leaves out a portion. The sample consists of about 150,000 clones, roughly 80% of them appearing once. This clone showed up just a few times.

This TCR came from a man aged 45-60 years in good health and CMV-seropositive. This rearrangement joins TRBV7-6 to TRBJ2-1; D is perhaps TRBD1 (5 bases). The sequenced material came from PBMCs. The CDR3 is CASSLGQGGNEQFF. As DNA, the CDR3 is TGTGCCAGCAGCTTAGGGCAGGGTGGGAATGAGCAGTTCTTC.